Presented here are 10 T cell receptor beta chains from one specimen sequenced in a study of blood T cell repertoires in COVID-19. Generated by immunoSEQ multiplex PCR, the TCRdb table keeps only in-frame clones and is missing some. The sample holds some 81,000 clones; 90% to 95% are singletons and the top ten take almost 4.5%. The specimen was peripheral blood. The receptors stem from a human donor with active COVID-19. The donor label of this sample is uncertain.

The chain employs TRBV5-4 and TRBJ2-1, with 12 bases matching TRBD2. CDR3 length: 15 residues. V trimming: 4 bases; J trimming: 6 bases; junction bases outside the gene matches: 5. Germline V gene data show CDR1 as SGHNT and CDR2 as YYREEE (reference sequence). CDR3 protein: CASSLAGGQGNEQFF. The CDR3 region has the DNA TGTGCCAGCAGCCTAGCGGGGGGGCAAGGCAATGAGCAGTTCTTC.

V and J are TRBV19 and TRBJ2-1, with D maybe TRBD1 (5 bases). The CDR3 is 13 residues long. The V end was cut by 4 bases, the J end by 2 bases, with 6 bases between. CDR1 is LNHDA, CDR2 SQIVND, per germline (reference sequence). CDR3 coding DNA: TGTGCCAGTAGTACAGGGACCTACAATGAGCAGTTCTTC. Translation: CASSTGTYNEQFF.

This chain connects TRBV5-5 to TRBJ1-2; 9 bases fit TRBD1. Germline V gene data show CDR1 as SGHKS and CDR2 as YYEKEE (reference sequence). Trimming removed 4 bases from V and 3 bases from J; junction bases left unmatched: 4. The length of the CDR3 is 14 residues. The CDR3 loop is CASSPGTGHYGYTF. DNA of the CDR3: TGTGCCAGCAGCCCCGGGACAGGGCACTATGGCTACACCTTC.

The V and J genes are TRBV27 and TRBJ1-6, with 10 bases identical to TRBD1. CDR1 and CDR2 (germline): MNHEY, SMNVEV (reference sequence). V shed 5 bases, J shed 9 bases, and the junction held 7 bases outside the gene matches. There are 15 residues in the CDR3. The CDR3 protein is CASSPNRQGASPLHF. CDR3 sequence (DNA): TGTGCCAGCAGTCCGAACCGACAGGGGGCTTCACCCCTCCACTTT.

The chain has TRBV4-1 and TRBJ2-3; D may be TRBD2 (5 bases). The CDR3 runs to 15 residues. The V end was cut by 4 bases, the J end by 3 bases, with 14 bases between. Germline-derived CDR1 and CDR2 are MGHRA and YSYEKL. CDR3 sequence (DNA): TGCGCCAGCAGCCTAGGAGGAACGGGGACAGATACGCAGTATTTT. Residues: CASSLGGTGTDTQYF.

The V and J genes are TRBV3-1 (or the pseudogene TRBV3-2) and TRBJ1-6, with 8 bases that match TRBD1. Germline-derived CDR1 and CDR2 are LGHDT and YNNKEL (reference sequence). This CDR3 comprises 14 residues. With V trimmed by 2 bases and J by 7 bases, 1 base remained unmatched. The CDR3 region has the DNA TGTGCCAGCAGCCAAAACAGGGGGAATTCACCCCTCCACTTT. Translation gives CASSQNRGNSPLHF.

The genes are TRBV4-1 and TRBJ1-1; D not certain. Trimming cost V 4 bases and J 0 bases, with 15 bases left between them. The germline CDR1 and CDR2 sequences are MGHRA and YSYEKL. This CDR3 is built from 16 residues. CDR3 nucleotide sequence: TGCGCCAGCAGCCTATCGGGAGGACGGATGAACACTGAAGCTTTCTTT. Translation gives CASSLSGGRMNTEAFF.

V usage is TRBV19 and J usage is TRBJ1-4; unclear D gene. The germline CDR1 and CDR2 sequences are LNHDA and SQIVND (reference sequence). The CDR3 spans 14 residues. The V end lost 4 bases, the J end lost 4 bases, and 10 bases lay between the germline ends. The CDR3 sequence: CASSTEAINEKLFF. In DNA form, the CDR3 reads TGTGCCAGTAGTACAGAGGCAATTAATGAAAAACTGTTTTTT.

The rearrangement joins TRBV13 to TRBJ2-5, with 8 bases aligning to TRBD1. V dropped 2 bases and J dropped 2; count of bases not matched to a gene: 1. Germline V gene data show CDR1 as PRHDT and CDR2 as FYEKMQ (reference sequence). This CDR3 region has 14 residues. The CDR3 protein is CASSLWDRQETQYF. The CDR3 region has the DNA TGTGCCAGCAGCTTATGGGACAGGCAAGAGACCCAGTACTTC.

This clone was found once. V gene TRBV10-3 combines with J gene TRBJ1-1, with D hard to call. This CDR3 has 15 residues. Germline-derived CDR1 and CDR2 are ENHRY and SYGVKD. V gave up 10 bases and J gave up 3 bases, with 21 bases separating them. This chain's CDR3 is CATHPGELLYTEAFF. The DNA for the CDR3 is TGTGCCACACACCCCGGGGAGCTACTTTACACTGAAGCTTTCTTT.